The clone carrying this T cell receptor beta chain is a singleton in its sample. Antigen specificity is unknown. J lost 7 bases, V lost 2 bases, and 4 bases had no gene match. This CDR3 is built from 14 residues. The germline V gene has CDR1 LGHNA and CDR2 YSLEER. The source of the sample is a study of blood T cells in healthy people across ages. Then a second PCR, running roughly 7 to 11 cycles, was carried out with a sample-barcoded 5' primer and a J-beta primer mix. TCRdb redid the calling of the 5' RACE reads with MiXCR, one entry per CDR3 protein. This sample has under 2,000,000 distinct CDR3 sequences, with around 50% found just once. Study-wide findings and caveats: Diversity estimated from one million T cells was considered an underestimate.

Caucasian individuals from Russia who were healthy and aged about 6 to 90 acted as donors. Total RNA was extracted at no less than 5 micrograms per sample. This chain joins TRBV4-3 and TRBJ1-2, with TRBD1 identical over 10 bases. The specimen was blood. This TCR derives from a woman aged 40-49 years in good health. CDR3 nucleotides: TGCGCCAGCAGCCAAAGACAGGGGGCCTTTGGCTACACCTTC. Translating gives CASSQRQGAFGYTF.